The 7 T cell receptor beta chains in this list originate from one sample, sequenced in a study of cytomegalovirus exposure and HLA in healthy donors. Primers for the PCR totalled 60 Vbeta and 13 Jbeta. The table came from immunoSEQ multiplex PCR; TCRdb's copy has only in-frame clones and leaves some out. Seen here are about 120,000 clones, less than 80% observed once, and the top ten hold 8% to 9.5%. The sample comprised PBMCs. These receptors came from a woman aged 40 to 55 in good health and CMV-seropositive.

The chain uses TRBV7-8 and TRBJ2-7, with 7 bases that match TRBD1. The length of the CDR3 is 15 residues. The V gene's germline CDR1 is SGHVS and CDR2 FQNEAQ. The junction had 12 bases not matched to a gene; V was cut back by 6 bases and J by 4 bases. DNA for the CDR3: TGTGCCAGCAGATCGACTCCCGACAGGGAATACGAGCAGTACTTC. Encoded protein: CASRSTPDREYEQYF.

The V and J genes are TRBV28 and TRBJ1-5, with a weak D call TRBD1 (6 bases). CDR1 and CDR2 from the germline V gene are MDHEN and SYDVKM. Between the trimmed V and J ends, which lost 5 bases and 7 bases, there was a span of 12 bases. The CDR3 spans 13 residues. The CDR3 DNA reads TGTGCCAGCAGTAGCGACAGGATCCAGCCCCAGCATTTT. This encodes CASSSDRIQPQHF.

V usage is TRBV29-1 and J usage is TRBJ1-1; 9 bases map to TRBD1. The CDR3 contains 13 residues. Unmatched junction bases numbered 4, after V lost 7 bases and J lost 1 base. Per the germline V gene, CDR1 is SQVTM and CDR2 is ANQGSEA. The CDR3 loop is CSGLGQGNTEAFF. CDR3 coding DNA: TGCAGCGGACTGGGACAGGGGAACACTGAAGCTTTCTTT. Based on the CDR3 plus reference TRBV29-1 and TRBJ1-1, the full variable domain is SAVISQKPSRDICQRGTSLTIQCQVDSQVTMMFWYRQQPGQSLTLIATANQGSEATYESGFVIDKFPISRPNLTFSTLTVSNMSPEDSSIYLCSGLGQGNTEAFFGQGTRLTVV.

The chain recombines TRBV7-9 with TRBJ1-2, with 7 bases that match TRBD1. The germline V gene encodes CDR1 SEHNR and CDR2 FQNEAQ (reference sequence). V was pared by 4 bases and J by 4 bases, with 9 bases of the junction left unmatched. The CDR3 runs 15 residues. The CDR3 DNA reads TGTGCCAGCAGCTATATAGGGACAGATACCTATGGCTACACCTTC. Its protein product is CASSYIGTDTYGYTF.

The rearrangement links TRBV7-2 to TRBJ2-7; TRBD1 might be the D (5 bases). Germline assignment: CDR1 SGHTA and CDR2 FQGNSA. The CDR3 totals 15 residues. The V end was cut by 7 bases, the J end by 2 bases, with 18 bases between. The CDR3 region is CASTIDGDSPYEQYF. The CDR3 region has the DNA TGTGCCAGCACCATCGACGGTGACAGTCCCTACGAGCAGTACTTC.

V usage is TRBV11-3 and J usage is TRBJ2-2, with D possibly matching TRBD2 (5 bases). Germline assignment: CDR1 SGHNT and CDR2 YENEEA. The CDR3 has 14 residues. The V gene lost 4 bases and the J gene lost 4 bases, with 10 bases spanning the gap. The DNA of the CDR3 is TGTGCCAGCAGCTCACAACTAGGCACCGGGGAGCTGTTTTTT. Its translation: CASSSQLGTGELFF.

This clone was seen more than once but under ten times. The chain recombines TRBV4-1 with TRBJ1-2; perhaps TRBD1 as D (6 bases). CDR3 length equals 18 residues. Trimming pared 3 bases from V and 2 bases from J, leaving 22 bases between. From germline, CDR1 is MGHRA and CDR2 YSYEKL. The CDR3 DNA follows: TGCGCCAGCAGCCATGTATTGGGCGCAGGGGAGTCCAACTATGGCTACACCTTC. Protein sequence: CASSHVLGAGESNYGYTF.